The present entry profiles one T cell receptor beta chain with its context. What it binds is unknown. The missing CDR3 end, 3 residues past where the read stops, is filled in from the germline J gene. The data were produced by immunoSEQ multiplex PCR, yet TCRdb's version contains in-frame clones alone and is incomplete. The listing contains about 22,000 clones. All donors had a single incident cervical HPV16 infection, not prevalent. The data were obtained in a study of T cells in women clearing cervical HPV infection. For the study at large: Cases were women with histologically confirmed HPV16-related CIN3 or worse, including a couple of invasive cancers. The study, taken as a whole, reports: CIN3+ cases had significantly higher TCR richness than controls; evenness did not differ. It is unknown whether associations predate infection; no effector/memory or HPV-specific sorting.

V dropped 6 bases and J dropped 9; count of bases not matched to a gene: 13. In germline, CDR1 is SNHLY, CDR2 FYNNEI. The CDR3 contains 16 residues. This sequence joins TRBV2 and TRBJ1-6; 8 bases line up with TRBD1. The source of this sequence is a woman between 18 and 75 years old with a cervical HPV16 infection that either progressed to CIN3+ or cleared (not recorded which). Sequencing was done on a sample of blood buffy coat. This CDR3 reads CASRIGTTGGSSPLHF. The CDR3 bases that were read are TGTGCCAGCAGAATTGGGACTACAGGGGGAAGTTCACCC.